The T cell receptor (beta chain) described here comes from a study of untreated major depressive disorder. Germline values: CDR1 LGHNA, CDR2 YSLEER. The CDR3 is 16 residues long. With 4 bases clipped from V and 0 bases from J, the junction kept 8 bases outside the gene matches. Data came from immunoSEQ multiplex PCR; TCRdb stores just in-frame clones and leaves some out. Altogether some 20,000 clones are present, over 75% being singletons, with the ten largest covering around 4.9%. Material: CD4+ T cells from PBMCs. The chain joins TRBV4-3 to TRBJ1-1, with 7 bases lining up with TRBD1. The TCR originated in a woman aged 25 to 39 in good health. The CDR3 region has the DNA TGCGCCAGCAGCCCCACCCCGGGACAGCTGAACACTGAAGCTTTCTTT. Its protein is CASSPTPGQLNTEAFF.